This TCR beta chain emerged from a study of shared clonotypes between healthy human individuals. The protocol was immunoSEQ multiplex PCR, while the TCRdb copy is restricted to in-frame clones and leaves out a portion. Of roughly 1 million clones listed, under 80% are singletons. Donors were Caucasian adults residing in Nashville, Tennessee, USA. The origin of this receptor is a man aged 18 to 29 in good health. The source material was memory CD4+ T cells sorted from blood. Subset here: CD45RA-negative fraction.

CDR3 sequence (DNA): TGTGCCAGCAGCCATTTTACCAAAGTGAACACTGAAGCTTTCTTT. As protein: CASSHFTKVNTEAFF. The rearrangement links TRBV5-6 to TRBJ1-1, with D uncertain. The CDR3 has 15 residues. The V gene lost 4 bases and the J gene lost 0 bases, with 13 bases spanning the gap. Germline V gene lookup returns CDR1 SGHDT and CDR2 YYEEEE.